Listed below are T cell receptor beta chains from one sample, sequenced in a study of PD-L1 blockade in urothelial cancer. The method was immunoSEQ multiplex PCR; TCRdb's version includes in-frame clones alone and lacks a portion of them. The sample yields roughly 77,000 clones, 84% seen once. This specimen was PBMCs, taken around atezolizumab (anti-PD-L1) treatment. The receptors originated from a woman in her 70s with urothelial cancer. Each CDR3 is given without its conserved first and last residue.

v_gene: TRBV19; j_gene: TRBJ1-2; CDR3aa: ASSTNRGQGYGYT
v_gene: TRBV5-8; j_gene: TRBJ1-1; CDR3aa: ASSLGREWDTEAF
v_gene: TRBV30; j_gene: TRBJ2-1; CDR3aa: AWSVRNEQF
v_gene: TRBV19; j_gene: TRBJ2-7; CDR3aa: ASSSGRASYEQY
v_gene: TRBV27; j_gene: TRBJ2-1; CDR3aa: ASTLTSGGYNEQF
v_gene: TRBV27; j_gene: TRBJ2-7; CDR3aa: ASSFQGRSYEQY
v_gene: TRBV29-1; j_gene: TRBJ2-2; CDR3aa: SVERTGELF
v_gene: TRBV28; j_gene: TRBJ1-5; CDR3aa: ASSLSRGLGSSDQPQH
v_gene: TRBV15; j_gene: TRBJ1-2; CDR3aa: ATSRDLGTGGGLT
v_gene: TRBV7-9; j_gene: TRBJ1-1; CDR3aa: ASSPTTGGTEAF
v_gene: TRBV19; j_gene: TRBJ2-7; CDR3aa: ASSMSVRIPLAGGLEQY
v_gene: TRBV19; j_gene: TRBJ2-2; CDR3aa: ASSIGLDRSTGELF
v_gene: TRBV18; j_gene: TRBJ1-2; CDR3aa: ASSPPVNPGRYGYT
v_gene: TRBV4-3; j_gene: TRBJ2-7; CDR3aa: ASSQALGGVAGTYEQY
v_gene: TRBV2; j_gene: TRBJ2-2; CDR3aa: ASSVYRVNTGELF
v_gene: TRBV10-3; j_gene: TRBJ2-7; CDR3aa: AIRQGLAGAYEQY
v_gene: TRBV6-1; j_gene: TRBJ2-3; CDR3aa: ASRSLAGTTDTQY
v_gene: TRBV18; j_gene: TRBJ2-7; CDR3aa: ASSPPEIQGYGNEQY
v_gene: TRBV5-1; j_gene: TRBJ2-1; CDR3aa: ASSLRRGQGRSEQF
v_gene: TRBV30; j_gene: TRBJ1-6; CDR3aa: AWSRWEDSPLH
v_gene: TRBV5-5; j_gene: TRBJ1-2; CDR3aa: ASSLVGTGHNYGYT
v_gene: TRBV6-5; j_gene: TRBJ2-7; CDR3aa: ASSYSIQGAYEQY
v_gene: TRBV10-3; j_gene: TRBJ1-1; CDR3aa: ASLQGVDTEAF
v_gene: TRBV18; j_gene: TRBJ2-3; CDR3aa: ASSPRGGLSTDTQY
v_gene: TRBV5-6; j_gene: TRBJ2-1; CDR3aa: ASSLSIIRDRENEQF
v_gene: TRBV28; j_gene: TRBJ1-1; CDR3aa: ASRKDRATYEAF
v_gene: TRBV5-6; j_gene: TRBJ1-1; CDR3aa: ASSFVVNTEAF
v_gene: TRBV5-1; j_gene: TRBJ2-2; CDR3aa: ASSLQRGTGELF
v_gene: TRBV5-4; j_gene: TRBJ2-1; CDR3aa: ASSLTGGLAGLRRF